Shown below are 5 T cell receptor beta chains from a single sample sequenced in a study of identical twins. TCRdb processed the 5' RACE reads anew with MiXCR; each CDR3 protein has one entry. The sample consists of some 660,000 distinct CDR3 sequences, under 9% of them appearing once. This sample also belongs to another study, concerning yellow fever vaccine responses in identical twins.

The sequencing sample was made of PBMCs. These receptors were collected from a woman aged 18-29 years in good health.

This clonotype was counted at least ten times. The genes are TRBV6-5 and TRBJ2-5, with 8 bases lining up with TRBD2. The V gene's germline CDR1 is MNHEY and CDR2 SVGAGI. This CDR3 has 15 residues. J gave up 2 bases and V 5 bases, and 7 bases lay outside the gene matches. Written as DNA, the CDR3 is TGTGCCAGCAGTCACACGGGAGGGGGACAAGAGACCCAGTACTTC. This translates into CASSHTGGGQETQYF.

This clonotype was counted only a few times. The chain is built from TRBV3-1 and TRBJ2-1; the match to TRBD2 covers 11 bases. This CDR3 has 21 amino acids. Germline CDR1 reads LGHDT; CDR2 reads YNNKEL (reference sequence). The V gene end was trimmed by 2 bases and the J gene end by 2 bases; junction bases not matched to a gene: 17. The CDR3 reads CASSQSMTLAGVVRTYNEQFF. The CDR3 nucleotides are TGTGCCAGCAGCCAATCTATGACACTAGCGGGGGTAGTGAGAACCTACAATGAGCAGTTCTTC.

This clonotype was detected a few times. V gene TRBV10-2 combines with J gene TRBJ1-1; the D is unclear. V was clipped by 6 bases and J by 3 bases, with 8 bases between them. The CDR3 extends over 12 amino acids. CDR1 and CDR2 from the germline V gene are WSHSY and SAAADI. The chain's CDR3 is CASRELYTEAFF. DNA for the CDR3: TGCGCCAGCAGGGAACTATACACTGAAGCTTTCTTT.

This clonotype was found a few times. The chain couples TRBV18 to TRBJ2-5; 7 nucleotides match TRBD1. This CDR3 is 16 amino acids long. Trimming took 0 bases from V and 5 from J; bases not matched to a gene: 9. Germline CDR1 and CDR2: KGHSH and LQKENI. In DNA form, the CDR3 reads TGTGCCAGCTCACCACCCACCACAACAGGGGTGGAGACCCAGTACTTC. Amino acids: CASSPPTTTGVETQYF.

The V and J genes are TRBV5-1 and TRBJ2-1; 11 nucleotides align to TRBD2. This CDR3 is 15 amino acids long. Germline trimming cut 3 bases from V and 6 bases from J; bases unmatched to any gene: 5. Looked up from germline, CDR1 is SGHRS and CDR2 is YFSETQ. DNA for the CDR3: TGCGCCAGCAGCTCCGTAGCGGGAGGGCCCAATGAGCAGTTCTTC. Amino acids: CASSSVAGGPNEQFF.